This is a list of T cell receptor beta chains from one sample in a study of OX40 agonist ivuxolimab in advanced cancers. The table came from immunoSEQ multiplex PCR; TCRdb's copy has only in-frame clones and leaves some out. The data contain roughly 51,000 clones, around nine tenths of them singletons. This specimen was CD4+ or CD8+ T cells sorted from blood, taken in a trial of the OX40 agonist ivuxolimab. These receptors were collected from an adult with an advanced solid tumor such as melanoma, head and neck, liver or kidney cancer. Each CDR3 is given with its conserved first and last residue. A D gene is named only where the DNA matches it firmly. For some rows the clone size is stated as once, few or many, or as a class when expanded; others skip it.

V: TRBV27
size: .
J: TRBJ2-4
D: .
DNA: TGTGCCAGCAGCAAAAAAAACATTCAGTACTTC
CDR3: CASSKKNIQYF

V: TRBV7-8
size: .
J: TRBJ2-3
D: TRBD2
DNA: TGTGCCAGCAGCCCAGGACTACTAGCGAGCACTAGCACAGATACGCAGTATTTT
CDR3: CASSPGLLASTSTDTQYF

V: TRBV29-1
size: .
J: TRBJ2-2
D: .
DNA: TGCAGCGTTACCCCCGGAGGGTTGAGCGGGGAGCTGTTTTTT
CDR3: CSVTPGGLSGELFF

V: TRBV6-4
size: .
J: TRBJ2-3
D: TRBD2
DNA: TGTGCCAGCAGTCCCCTAGCGGGGGCTTCAGATACGCAGTATTTT
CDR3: CASSPLAGASDTQYF

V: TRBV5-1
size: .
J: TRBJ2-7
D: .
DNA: TGCGCCAGCAGCTACGGGAGTATGGGCTGGGAGCAGTACTTC
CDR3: CASSYGSMGWEQYF

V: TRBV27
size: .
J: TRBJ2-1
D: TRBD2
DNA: TGTGCCAGCAGTTTAAGGCTAGCGGGAGGATTGGGAAATGAGCAGTTCTTC
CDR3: CASSLRLAGGLGNEQFF

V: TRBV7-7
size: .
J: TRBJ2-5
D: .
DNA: TGTGCTAGCAGCTCCACAGGGGAGGGGGAGACCCAGTACTTC
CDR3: CASSSTGEGETQYF

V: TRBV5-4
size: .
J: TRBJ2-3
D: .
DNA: TGTGCCAGCAGCCTGGAACAGCACGATACGCAGTATTTT
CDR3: CASSLEQHDTQYF

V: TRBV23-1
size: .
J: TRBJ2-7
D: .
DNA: TGCGCCAGCAGGTGCTGTTGTCTCTACGAGCAGTACTTC
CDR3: CASRCCCLYEQYF

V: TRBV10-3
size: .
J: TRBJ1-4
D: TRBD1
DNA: TGTGCCACCACAGGGGGGCCTAATGAAAAACTGTTTTTT
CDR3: CATTGGPNEKLFF

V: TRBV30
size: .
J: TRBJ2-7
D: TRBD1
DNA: TGTGCCTGGAGTGCGGGACAGACCTACGAGCAGTACTTC
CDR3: CAWSAGQTYEQYF

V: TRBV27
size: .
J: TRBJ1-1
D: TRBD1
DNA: TGTGCCAGCAGTCTCGACAGGGACACTGAAGCTTTCTTT
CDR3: CASSLDRDTEAFF

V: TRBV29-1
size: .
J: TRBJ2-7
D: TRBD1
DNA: TGCAGCGTGGGGACAGGTAGATCCTACGAGCAGTACTTC
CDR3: CSVGTGRSYEQYF

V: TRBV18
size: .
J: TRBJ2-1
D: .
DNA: TGTGCCAGCTCTCCGACAAAGGTTGGCGGTGAGCAGTTCTTC
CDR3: CASSPTKVGGEQFF

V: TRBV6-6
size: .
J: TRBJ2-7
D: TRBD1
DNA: TGTGCCAGCAGACAGTTCGGGACAGCCAGCTCCTACGAGCAGTACTTC
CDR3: CASRQFGTASSYEQYF

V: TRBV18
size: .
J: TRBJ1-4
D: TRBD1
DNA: TGTGCCAGCTCAGGAGGGACAGGGCGTGAAAAACTGTTTTTT
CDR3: CASSGGTGREKLFF

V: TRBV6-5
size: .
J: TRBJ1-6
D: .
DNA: TGTGCCAGCAGTTACCGTCAGCCCGATAATTCACCCCTCCACTTT
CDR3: CASSYRQPDNSPLHF

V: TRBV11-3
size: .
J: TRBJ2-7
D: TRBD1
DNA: TGTGCCAGCAGCTCACCGGGACAGATCTACGAGCAGTACTTC
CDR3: CASSSPGQIYEQYF

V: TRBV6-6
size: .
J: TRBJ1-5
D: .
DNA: TGTGCCAGCAGTTCAGGGTTTGGAAATCAGCCCCAGCATTTT
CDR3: CASSSGFGNQPQHF

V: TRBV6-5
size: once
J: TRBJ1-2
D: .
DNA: TGTGCCAGCAGTTACTCGTATGGGGATTATGGCTACACCTTC
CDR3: CASSYSYGDYGYTF

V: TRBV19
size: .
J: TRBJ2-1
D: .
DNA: TGTGCCAGTAGCTCAGCTACCGGGATTAGCTCCTACAATGAGCAGTTCTTC
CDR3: CASSSATGISSYNEQFF

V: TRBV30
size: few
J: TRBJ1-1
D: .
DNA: TGTGCCTGGACGCCTACAGGGCGATCCACTGAAGCTTTCTTT
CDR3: CAWTPTGRSTEAFF

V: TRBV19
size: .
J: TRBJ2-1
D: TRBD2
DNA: TGTGCCAGTAGTATAGCCGCGGGGGTCAATGAGCAGTTCTTC
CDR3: CASSIAAGVNEQFF

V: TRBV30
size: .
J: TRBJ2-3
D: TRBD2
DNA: TGTGCCTGGAAGGGACTACCTAGCACAGATACGCAGTATTTT
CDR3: CAWKGLPSTDTQYF

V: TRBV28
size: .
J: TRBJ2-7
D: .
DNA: TGTGCCAGCAGCCTAACTTCGGACGACGAGCAGTACTTC
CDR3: CASSLTSDDEQYF

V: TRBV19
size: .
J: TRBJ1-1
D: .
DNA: TGTGCCAGTAGTATAGCGAAGGGAACTGAAGCTTTCTTT
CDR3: CASSIAKGTEAFF

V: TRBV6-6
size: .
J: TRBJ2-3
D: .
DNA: TGTGCCAGCAGTTACCCGCCCGGGGGGCTAGCAGATACGCAGTATTTT
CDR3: CASSYPPGGLADTQYF